These 2 T cell receptor beta chains came from one sample sequenced in a study of patients and donors after allogeneic stem cell transplantation. TCRdb re-derived calls from the RT-PCR reads in MiXCR, one entry per CDR3 protein. The profile shows more than 850,000 distinct CDR3 sequences, approximately 19% of them singletons. Specimen: blood, either unsorted or a sorted T cell fraction (not recorded which). The origin of the receptors is a human donor who was either an allogeneic HSCT recipient or a stem cell or donor lymphocyte infusion donor (not recorded which). It is not recorded whose cells these are; they may come from a transplant donor.

V is TRBV28 and J is TRBJ1-2; the match to TRBD1 covers 8 bases. The CDR3 extends over 16 amino acids. After removal of 6 bases from V and 6 bases from J, the junction contained 15 bases not matched to a gene. Germline V lookup: CDR1 MDHEN, CDR2 SYDVKM. Here the CDR3 reads CASSYQEAGGVNGYTF. The CDR3 DNA is TGTGCCAGCAGCTACCAAGAGGCAGGGGGCGTCAATGGCTACACCTTC.

The genes are TRBV6-1 and TRBJ2-3; D is perhaps TRBD2 (5 bases). CDR1 is MNHNS, CDR2 SASEGT, per germline. The CDR3 is 14 residues long. V shed 2 bases and J shed 4 bases, with 10 bases lying between them. This CDR3 is CASSEWAAADTQYF. Here the CDR3 DNA reads TGTGCCAGCAGTGAATGGGCAGCGGCAGATACGCAGTATTTT.